Listed below are T cell receptor beta chains from one sample, sequenced in a study of blood T cell repertoires in COVID-19. Measured with immunoSEQ multiplex PCR; TCRdb has only the in-frame clones, and not every one. The repertoire consists of 180,000 or so clones, with approximately 84% occurring once and the leading ten covering approximately 2.5%. What was sequenced was peripheral blood. Receptors were obtained from a human donor with acute or convalescent COVID-19. The donor label of this sample is uncertain. Both conserved end residues are part of each CDR3. D genes are given only for firm matches. The size of a clone is reported for some rows only, either as once, few or many, or as a class for expanded clones.

-	-	TRBV28	TRBJ1-2	TGTGCCACGCGAACCAGGGTGGTGGTGTCTCGCTACACCTTC	CATRTRVVVSRYTF
-	-	TRBV6-5	TRBJ2-7	TGTGCCAGCGGCAGACTCACCTACGAGCAGTACTTC	CASGRLTYEQYF
-	TRBD2	TRBV9	TRBJ2-1	TGTGCCAGCAGCGTAAGGGGCGGCGGGAGCCAAACGAATGAGCAGTTCTTC	CASSVRGGGSQTNEQFF
-	TRBD1	TRBV6-5	TRBJ2-1	TGTGCCAGCAGTATCCGGGACAGACCCTACAATGAGCAGTTCTTC	CASSIRDRPYNEQFF
-	TRBD1	TRBV12-3/TRBV12-4	TRBJ1-2	TGTGCCAGCACTCAGGACAGGGCGGTCTACACCTTC	CASTQDRAVYTF
-	TRBD2	TRBV2	TRBJ2-1	TGTGCCAGCAGTGTAGCGGGAGGCCCCTATGAGCAGTTCTTC	CASSVAGGPYEQFF
-	TRBD2	TRBV30	TRBJ2-3	TGTGCCTGGAGTCAGGGACTAGCGGGGGGTGGCTATTTT	CAWSQGLAGGGYF
-	-	TRBV6-6	TRBJ1-5	TGTGCCAGCAAAGGGGACAATCAGCCCCAGCATTTT	CASKGDNQPQHF
-	TRBD2	TRBV19	TRBJ2-1	TGTGCCAGTAGTATAGGAGGGTGGCTAGCGGGAAGCTCCTACAATGAGCAGTTCTTC	CASSIGGWLAGSSYNEQFF
-	-	TRBV20-1	TRBJ1-2	TGCAGTGCTAGTCGCGGCGGAAAGTATGGCTACACCTTC	CSASRGGKYGYTF
-	-	TRBV5-8	TRBJ1-5	TGTGCCAGCAGCTTGGTAGACAGATCCCAGCCCCAGCATTTT	CASSLVDRSQPQHF
-	TRBD2	TRBV7-9	TRBJ2-7	TGTGCCAGCAGCTCCCTAGCGGGAGGGCCTTCCGAGCAGTACTTC	CASSSLAGGPSEQYF
-	-	TRBV19	TRBJ1-3	TGTGCCAGTTCAGTCCGAGACTTACCCTCTGGAAACACCATATATTTT	CASSVRDLPSGNTIYF
-	TRBD1	TRBV30	TRBJ1-2	TGTGCCTGGAGCGCCCGACAGGGCAGAAGTAACTATGGCTACACCTTC	CAWSARQGRSNYGYTF
few	-	TRBV7-9	TRBJ1-1	TGTGCCAGCAGCTTAAGCCGGGGTGGGCGGAACACTGAAGCTTTCTTT	CASSLSRGGRNTEAFF
-	-	TRBV13	TRBJ2-1	TGTGCCAGCAGCTCCCATAATGGCCGAGGCCCCGGCGGAGATGAGCAGTTCTTC	CASSSHNGRGPGGDEQFF
-	-	TRBV25-1	TRBJ1-1	TGTGCCAGCAGTGAATATAAAGTAAGGGGGAGGGACACTGAAGCTTTCTTT	CASSEYKVRGRDTEAFF
-	-	TRBV7-3	TRBJ1-1	TGTGCCAGCAGCCGCACAGGAGCCGCTGAAGCTTTCTTT	CASSRTGAAEAFF
-	-	TRBV7-8	TRBJ2-5	TGTGCCAGCAGCCGGGGACAACAAGAGACCCAGTACTTC	CASSRGQQETQYF
once	-	TRBV5-5	TRBJ2-5	TGTGCCAGCAGTCCTAAACAAGAGACCCAGTACTTC	CASSPKQETQYF
-	TRBD1	TRBV6-5	TRBJ1-2	TGTGCCAGCAGTCTAATGCCGACAGGGGGTTATGGCTACACCTTC	CASSLMPTGGYGYTF
-	-	TRBV6-6	TRBJ1-4	TGTGCCAGCAGTCGGACCCGGGAGTCCCTAAATGAAAAACTGTTTTTT	CASSRTRESLNEKLFF
-	TRBD1	TRBV11-3	TRBJ1-1	TGTGCCAGCAGCTTAGGAGACAGGGGTTCAAACACTGAAGCTTTCTTT	CASSLGDRGSNTEAFF
-	-	TRBV28	TRBJ2-3	TGTGCAGTCGGGAGTCGGGAAGATACGCAGTATTTT	CAVGSREDTQYF
-	-	TRBV7-9	TRBJ2-1	TGTGCCAGCGCCACTTTTTGGGGCAGGAGCTACAATGAGCAGTTCTTC	CASATFWGRSYNEQFF
-	TRBD2	TRBV27	TRBJ2-2	TGTGCCAGCAGTTTCCCTCCACTTGGTTATGCAAGGGAGGGAAAGCCTACCGGGGAGCTGTTTTTT	CASSFPPLGYAREGKPTGELFF
-	-	TRBV4-1	TRBJ1-2	TGCGCCAGCAGCCAAGATAGCAGGGATGGCTACACCTTC	CASSQDSRDGYTF
-	-	TRBV2	TRBJ1-3	TGTGCCAGCTCCGGAGGGGGGGCGTCGGACACCATATATTTT	CASSGGGASDTIYF
-	-	TRBV5-6	TRBJ1-1	TGTGCCAGCAGCTCACTTATGTCAGCGGCCGGGATGAACACTGAAGCTTTCTTT	CASSSLMSAAGMNTEAFF
-	-	TRBV5-4	TRBJ2-7	TGTGCCAGCAGCTTTACTGTGGGGGGACCGGTCGAGCAGTACTTC	CASSFTVGGPVEQYF
-	-	TRBV5-1	TRBJ1-5	TGCGCCAGCAGCGAACTGCCACAGGGAGGCAATCAGCCCCAGCATTTT	CASSELPQGGNQPQHF
-	TRBD1	TRBV25-1	TRBJ1-6	TGTGCCAGCAGTGTGGGACAGGGTTCACCCCTCCACTTT	CASSVGQGSPLHF
-	-	TRBV9	TRBJ2-1	TGTGCCAGCACAGGTTTGCAAAATGAGCAGTTCTTC	CASTGLQNEQFF
-	TRBD1	TRBV6-5	TRBJ1-1	TGTGCCAGCAGTCCTCAGGGACAGTGGGGAACTGAAGCTTTCTTT	CASSPQGQWGTEAFF
-	-	TRBV2	TRBJ1-1	TGTGCCAGCAGTGGCGAGGGAGGCACTGAAGCTTTCTTT	CASSGEGGTEAFF
few	-	TRBV6-6	TRBJ2-2	TGTGCCAGCAGTCCCGGGCGGGACTGGTCGAACACCGGGGAGCTGTTTTTT	CASSPGRDWSNTGELFF
few	TRBD2	TRBV18	TRBJ2-2	TGTGCCAGCTCACCGGCGCTAGCGGGAGTAACCGGGGAGCTGTTTTTT	CASSPALAGVTGELFF
-	TRBD2	TRBV7-2	TRBJ2-2	TGTGCCAGCAGCTTGCGACTAGCGGGAGGCCGTGCGAACACCGGGGAGCTGTTTTTT	CASSLRLAGGRANTGELFF
few	-	TRBV9	TRBJ2-7	TGTGCCAGCAGCGTTATGGAACAGGGCTACGAGCAGTACTTC	CASSVMEQGYEQYF
-	TRBD2	TRBV7-2	TRBJ2-3	TGTGCCAGCAGCTCCCGGACGGCGGGAGGGCCGGGAGATACGCAGTATTTT	CASSSRTAGGPGDTQYF
-	-	TRBV19	TRBJ2-7	TGTGCCAGTAGTCCGAGGACAGCCCGGGACGAGCAGTACTTC	CASSPRTARDEQYF
-	-	TRBV4-2	TRBJ2-4	TGTGCCAGCAGCCAATCGGGACAAGGGGCTATTCAGTACTTC	CASSQSGQGAIQYF
-	TRBD1	TRBV7-3	TRBJ1-1	TGTGCCAGCAGCTTAATGGGCAGGGGGTCGACGGAAGCTTTCTTT	CASSLMGRGSTEAFF
-	-	TRBV2	TRBJ2-7	TGTGCCAGCAGTGTCCTCTCCTACGAGCAGTACTTC	CASSVLSYEQYF
-	-	TRBV7-9	TRBJ2-6	TGTGCCAGCAGCCCGTGGGGACTGCGCTCTGGGGCCAACGTCCTGACTTTC	CASSPWGLRSGANVLTF
-	-	TRBV9	TRBJ2-7	TGTGCCAGCAGCGTAGGTGAACCACCGAGCTCCTACGAGCAGTACTTC	CASSVGEPPSSYEQYF
once	TRBD2	TRBV9	TRBJ2-3	TGTGCCAGCAGTCGACTAGCGGGAGACTCGGATACGCAGTATTTT	CASSRLAGDSDTQYF
-	-	TRBV10-3	TRBJ1-4	TGTGCCATCAGTGAGTCGACCTACTCGGCTGAGGCTGAAAAACTGTTTTTT	CAISESTYSAEAEKLFF
-	-	TRBV3-1/TRBV3-2	TRBJ2-5	TGTGCCAGCAGCCCCGAGCAAGAGACCCAGTACTTC	CASSPEQETQYF
-	TRBD2	TRBV5-1	TRBJ2-5	TGCGCCAGCAGGGAGGGGACTAGCGCAGAGACCCAGTACTTC	CASREGTSAETQYF
-	TRBD1	TRBV3-1/TRBV3-2	TRBJ1-1	TGTGCCAGCAGCCAAGGAAAACGAGGACAGGGCCCGGGATTTTACTTT	CASSQGKRGQGPGFYF
-	TRBD2	TRBV5-4	TRBJ2-1	TGTGCCAGCAACTTTGGGGGGGAGATCAATGAGCAGTTCTTC	CASNFGGEINEQFF
-	TRBD2	TRBV11-3	TRBJ2-2	TGTGCCAGCAGTGCTAGCGGGGAAAATCCCGGGGAGCTGTTTTTT	CASSASGENPGELFF
-	TRBD1	TRBV9	TRBJ1-2	TGTGCCAGCAGCTCAGGGACAGCCAAGTATGGCTACACCTTC	CASSSGTAKYGYTF
-	TRBD2	TRBV5-8	TRBJ2-1	TGTGCCAGCAGCCCCGGGACTAACCGCTACAATGAGCAGTTCTTC	CASSPGTNRYNEQFF